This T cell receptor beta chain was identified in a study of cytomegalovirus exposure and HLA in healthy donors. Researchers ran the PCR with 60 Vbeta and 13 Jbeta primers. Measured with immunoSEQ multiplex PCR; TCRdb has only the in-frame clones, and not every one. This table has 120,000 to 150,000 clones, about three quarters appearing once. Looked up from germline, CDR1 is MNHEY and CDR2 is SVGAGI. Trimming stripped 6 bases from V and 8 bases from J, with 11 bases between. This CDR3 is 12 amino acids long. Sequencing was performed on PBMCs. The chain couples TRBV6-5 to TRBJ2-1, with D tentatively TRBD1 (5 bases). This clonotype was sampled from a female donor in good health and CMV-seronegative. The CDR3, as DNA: TGTGCCAGCAGCCGTGGGGCCGATGAGCAGTTCTTC. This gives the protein CASSRGADEQFF.